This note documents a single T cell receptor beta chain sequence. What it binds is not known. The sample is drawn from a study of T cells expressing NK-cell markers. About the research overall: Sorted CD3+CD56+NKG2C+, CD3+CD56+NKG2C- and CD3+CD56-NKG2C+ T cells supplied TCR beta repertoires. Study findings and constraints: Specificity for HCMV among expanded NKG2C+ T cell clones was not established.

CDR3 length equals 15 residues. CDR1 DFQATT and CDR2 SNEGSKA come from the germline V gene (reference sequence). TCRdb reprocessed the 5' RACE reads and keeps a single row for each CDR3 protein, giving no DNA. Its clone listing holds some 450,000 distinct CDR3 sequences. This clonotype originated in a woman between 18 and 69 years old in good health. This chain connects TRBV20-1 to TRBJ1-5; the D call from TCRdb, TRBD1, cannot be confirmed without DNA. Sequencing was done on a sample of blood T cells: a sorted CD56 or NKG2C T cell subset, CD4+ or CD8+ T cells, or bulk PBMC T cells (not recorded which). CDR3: CSAVKTGDSNQPQHF.